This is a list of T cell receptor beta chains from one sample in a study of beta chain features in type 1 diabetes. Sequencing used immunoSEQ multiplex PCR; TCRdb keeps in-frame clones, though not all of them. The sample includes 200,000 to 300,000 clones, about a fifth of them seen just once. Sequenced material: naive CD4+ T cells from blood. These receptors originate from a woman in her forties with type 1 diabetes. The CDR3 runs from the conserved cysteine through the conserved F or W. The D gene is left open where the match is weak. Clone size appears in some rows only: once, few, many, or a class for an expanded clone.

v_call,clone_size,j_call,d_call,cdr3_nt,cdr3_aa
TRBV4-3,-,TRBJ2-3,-,TGCGCCAGTGCTGGGGGAGGCGTGAGAGATACGCAGTATTTT,CASAGGGVRDTQYF
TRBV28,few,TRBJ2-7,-,TGTGCCAGCAGTATAGCAGGGGAACCCTACGAGCAGTACTTC,CASSIAGEPYEQYF
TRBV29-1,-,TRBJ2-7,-,TGCAGCGTTCGAATACAGGAAACCGAGCAGTACTTC,CSVRIQETEQYF
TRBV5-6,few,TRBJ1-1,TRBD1,TGTGCCAGCAGCCTCAAACAGGGGAGCTTGAACACTGAAGCTTTCTTT,CASSLKQGSLNTEAFF
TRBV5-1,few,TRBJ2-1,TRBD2,TGCGCCAGCAGCTTTATAGCGGGAGTCGACAATGAGCAGTTCTTC,CASSFIAGVDNEQFF
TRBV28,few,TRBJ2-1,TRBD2,TGTGCCAGCAGTTCCCTAGGGGGGACTAGCGGGAGTAAGACCTACAATGAGCAGTTCTTC,CASSSLGGTSGSKTYNEQFF
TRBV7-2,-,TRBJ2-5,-,TGTGCCAGCAGCTTAGTTGGGGAGGAGACCCAGTACTTC,CASSLVGEETQYF
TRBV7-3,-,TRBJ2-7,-,TGTGCCAGCATCCCGGACGGGGACGAGCAGTACTTC,CASIPDGDEQYF
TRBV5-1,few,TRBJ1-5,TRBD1,TGCGCCAGCAGCTCGGGGACAGGGGGCAATCAGCCCCAGCATTTT,CASSSGTGGNQPQHF
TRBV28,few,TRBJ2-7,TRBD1,TGTGCCAGCAGTTCGGGACAGGGCTACGAGCAGTACTTC,CASSSGQGYEQYF
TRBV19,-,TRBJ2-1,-,TGTGCCAGTAGTCCCGACTGGTACGGGTACAATGAGCAGTTCTTC,CASSPDWYGYNEQFF
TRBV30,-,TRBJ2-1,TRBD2,TGTGCCTTAAATAGCGGGTTGTACAATGAGCAGTTCTTC,CALNSGLYNEQFF
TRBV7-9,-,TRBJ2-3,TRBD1,TGTGCCAGCAGGGTCCAAGGACAGGGGGCAGATACGCAGTATTTT,CASRVQGQGADTQYF
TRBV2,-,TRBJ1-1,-,TGTGCCAGCATCTACTCTTTTTATGGGGGGGACCGAGCGGCTGAAGCTTTCTTT,CASIYSFYGGDRAAEAFF
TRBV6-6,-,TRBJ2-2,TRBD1,TGTGCCGGAACGACAGGGGGCCGGGACACCGGGGAGCTGTTTTTT,CAGTTGGRDTGELFF
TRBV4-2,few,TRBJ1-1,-,TGTGCCAGCAGCCAAGTGGGCAGGGGCCCGCCTGAAGCTTTCTTT,CASSQVGRGPPEAFF
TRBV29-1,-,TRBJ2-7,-,TGCAGCGTTGAAGATTCTGGGGCGTCCCCCTACGAGCAGTACTTC,CSVEDSGASPYEQYF
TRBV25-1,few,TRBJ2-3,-,TGTGCCAGCAGTGACGAGCGGGCGGGCACAGATACGCAGTATTTT,CASSDERAGTDTQYF
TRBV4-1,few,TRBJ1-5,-,TGCGCCAGCAGCCGGGACACGCTCAATCAGCCCCAGCATTTT,CASSRDTLNQPQHF
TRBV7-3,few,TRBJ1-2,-,TGTGCCAGCAGCTTATTTAGAAACTATGGCTACACCTTC,CASSLFRNYGYTF
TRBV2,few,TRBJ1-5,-,TGTGCCAGCAAACAGGACAGCGTAAATCAGCCCCAGCATTTT,CASKQDSVNQPQHF
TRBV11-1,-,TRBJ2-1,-,TGTGCCAGCAGCCAAGACGGGGGACCTACGGATGAGCAGTTCTTC,CASSQDGGPTDEQFF
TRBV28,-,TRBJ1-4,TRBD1,TGTGCCAGCAGTTTGGGGGGCCTAGGACAGGGAAATGAAAAACTGTTTTTT,CASSLGGLGQGNEKLFF
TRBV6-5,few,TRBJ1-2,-,TGTGCCAGCAGTTCCCCAGGAGGCTATGGCTACACCTTC,CASSSPGGYGYTF
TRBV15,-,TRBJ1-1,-,TGTGCCACTTCGAGCGTTAGTGGCACTGAAGCTTTCTTT,CATSSVSGTEAFF
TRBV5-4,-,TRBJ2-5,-,TGTGCCAGCAGCTTGCGGGAAAGGACCCAGTACTTC,CASSLRERTQYF
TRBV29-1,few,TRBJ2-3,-,TGCAGCGTTGAATGGACAGCAGCAGATACGCAGTATTTT,CSVEWTAADTQYF
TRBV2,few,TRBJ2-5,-,TGTGCCAGCGGGCTCGAGACCCAGTACTTC,CASGLETQYF
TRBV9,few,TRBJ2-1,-,TGTGCCAGCAGCGTAGAGAGAAATGAGCAGTTCTTC,CASSVERNEQFF
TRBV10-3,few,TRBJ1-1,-,TGTGCCATCAGTGAGTCTGGGGGGATGAACACTGAAGCTTTCTTT,CAISESGGMNTEAFF
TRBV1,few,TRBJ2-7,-,TGCACCAGCAGCCAAAACACCCGACCGGGGCAGTACTTC,CTSSQNTRPGQYF
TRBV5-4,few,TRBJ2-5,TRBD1,TGTGCCAGCAGCCCCGGGACAGCCCAAGAGACCCAGTACTTC,CASSPGTAQETQYF
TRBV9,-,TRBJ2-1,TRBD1,TGTGCCAGCAGCCTACAGGGGACAGGTGAGCAGTTCTTC,CASSLQGTGEQFF
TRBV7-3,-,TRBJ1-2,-,TGTGCCAGCAGCTTGAACAGGGAAGCGGTCTATGGCTACACCTTC,CASSLNREAVYGYTF
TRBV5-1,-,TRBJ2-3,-,TGCGCCAGCAGCTCCCCCGGACTCATCGTTGAGTATTTT,CASSSPGLIVEYF
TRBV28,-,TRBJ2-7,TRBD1,TGTGCCAGCAGTCGCGTGGGACAGGGAACCGGCGAGCAGTACTTC,CASSRVGQGTGEQYF
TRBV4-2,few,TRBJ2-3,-,TGTGCCAGCAGCCAAGACGAGGGAAGGACAGATACGCAGTATTTT,CASSQDEGRTDTQYF